This T cell receptor beta chain was sequenced during a study of human T cells and chemical hapten exposure. This clonotype was counted between two and nine times. As the library was built, unique molecular identifiers were attached to individual cDNA molecules. TCRdb passed the 5' RACE reads through MiXCR, listing each CDR3 protein once. This table holds approximately 81,000 distinct CDR3 sequences, more than 7.5% found once. The germline V gene has CDR1 MGHRA and CDR2 YSYEKL. The V segment lost 6 bases and the J segment 6 bases; nucleotides outside the gene matches: 11. The CDR3 length is 16 residues. Unfractionated whole blood served as the source for total RNA extraction.

The receptor comes from a male donor in good health. The rearrangement uses TRBV4-1 and TRBJ2-3, with 11 bases matching TRBD2. CDR3 loop: CASRLGTSGTPDTQYF. DNA of the CDR3: TGCGCCAGCAGACTTGGGACTAGCGGAACCCCCGATACGCAGTATTTT.